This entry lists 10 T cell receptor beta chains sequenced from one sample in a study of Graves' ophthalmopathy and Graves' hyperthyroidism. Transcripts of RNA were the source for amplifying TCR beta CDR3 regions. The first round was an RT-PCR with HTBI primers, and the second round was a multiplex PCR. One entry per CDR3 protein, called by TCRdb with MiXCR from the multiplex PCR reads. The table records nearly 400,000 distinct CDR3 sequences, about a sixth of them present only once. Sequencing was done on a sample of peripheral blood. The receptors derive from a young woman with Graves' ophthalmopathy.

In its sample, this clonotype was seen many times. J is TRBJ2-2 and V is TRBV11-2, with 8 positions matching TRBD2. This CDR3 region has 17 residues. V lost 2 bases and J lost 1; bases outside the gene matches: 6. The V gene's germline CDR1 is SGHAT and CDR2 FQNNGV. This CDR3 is CASSLFLLAGNTGELFF. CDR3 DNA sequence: TGTGCCAGCAGCTTATTTCTCCTAGCGGGGAACACCGGGGAGCTGTTTTTT.

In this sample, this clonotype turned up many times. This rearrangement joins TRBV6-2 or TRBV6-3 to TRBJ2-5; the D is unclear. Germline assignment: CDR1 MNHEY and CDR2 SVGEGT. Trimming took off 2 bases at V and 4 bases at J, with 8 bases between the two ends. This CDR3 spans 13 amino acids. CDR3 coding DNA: TGTGCCAGCAGTTACGACATAGGAGAGACCCAGTACTTC. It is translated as CASSYDIGETQYF.

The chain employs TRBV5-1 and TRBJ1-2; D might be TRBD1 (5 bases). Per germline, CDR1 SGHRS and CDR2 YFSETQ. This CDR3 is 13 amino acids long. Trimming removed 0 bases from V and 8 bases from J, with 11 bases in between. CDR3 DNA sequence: TGCGCCAGCAGCTTGGGATGGAGGGACGGCTACACCTTC. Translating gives CASSLGWRDGYTF.

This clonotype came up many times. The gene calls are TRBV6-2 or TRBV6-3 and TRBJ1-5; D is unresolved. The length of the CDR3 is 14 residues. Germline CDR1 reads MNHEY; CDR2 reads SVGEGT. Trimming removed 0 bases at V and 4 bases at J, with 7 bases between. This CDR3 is CASSYSAPNQPQHF. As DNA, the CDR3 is TGTGCCAGCAGTTACTCTGCACCTAATCAGCCCCAGCATTTT.

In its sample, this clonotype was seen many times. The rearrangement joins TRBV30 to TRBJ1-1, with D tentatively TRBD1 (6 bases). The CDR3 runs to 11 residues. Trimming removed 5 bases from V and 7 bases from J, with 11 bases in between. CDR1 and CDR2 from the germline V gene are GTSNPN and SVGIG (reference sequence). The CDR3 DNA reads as TGTGCCTGGGAGGGGGGGAATGAAGCTTTCTTT. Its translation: CAWEGGNEAFF.

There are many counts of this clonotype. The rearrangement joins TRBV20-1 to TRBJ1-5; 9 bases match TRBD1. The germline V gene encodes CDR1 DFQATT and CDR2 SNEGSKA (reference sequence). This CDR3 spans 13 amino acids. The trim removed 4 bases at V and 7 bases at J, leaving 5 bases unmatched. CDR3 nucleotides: TGCAGTGCTACCACAGGGGGCAGCCAGCCCCAGCATTTT. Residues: CSATTGGSQPQHF.

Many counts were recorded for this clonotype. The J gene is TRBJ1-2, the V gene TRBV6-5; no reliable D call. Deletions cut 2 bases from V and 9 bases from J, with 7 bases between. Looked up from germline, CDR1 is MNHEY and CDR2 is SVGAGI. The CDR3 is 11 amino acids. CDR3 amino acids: CASSYADSYTF. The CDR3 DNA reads TGTGCCAGCAGTTACGCCGATAGCTACACCTTC.

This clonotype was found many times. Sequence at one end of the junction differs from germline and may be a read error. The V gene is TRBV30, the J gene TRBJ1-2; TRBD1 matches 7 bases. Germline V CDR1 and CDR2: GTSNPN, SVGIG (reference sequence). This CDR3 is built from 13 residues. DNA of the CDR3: TGTGCCTGGACCTTACTACGAACAGGGGCCGCTAACTTC. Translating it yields CAWTLLRTGAANF. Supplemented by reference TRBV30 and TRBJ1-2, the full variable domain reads SQTIHQWPATLVQPVGSPLSLECTVEGTSNPNLYWYRQAAGRGLQLLFYSVGIGQISSEVPQNLSASRPQDRQFILSSKKLLLSDSGFYLCAWTLLRTGAANFGSGTRLTVV.

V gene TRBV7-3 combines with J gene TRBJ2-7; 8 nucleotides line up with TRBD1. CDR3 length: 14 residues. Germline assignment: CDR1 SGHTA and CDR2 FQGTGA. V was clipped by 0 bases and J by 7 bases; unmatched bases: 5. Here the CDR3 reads CASSLTVWDREQYF. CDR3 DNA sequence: TGTGCCAGCAGCTTAACGGTCTGGGACAGGGAGCAGTACTTC.

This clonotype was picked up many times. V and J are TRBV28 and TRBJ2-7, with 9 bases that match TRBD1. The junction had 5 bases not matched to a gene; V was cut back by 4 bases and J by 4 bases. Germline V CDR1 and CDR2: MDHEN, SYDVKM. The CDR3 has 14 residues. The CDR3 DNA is TGTGCCAGCAGTTGGGACAGGGTAATTTACGAGCAGTACTTC. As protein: CASSWDRVIYEQYF. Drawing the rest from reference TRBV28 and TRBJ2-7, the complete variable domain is DVKVTQSSRYLVKRTGEKVFLECVQDMDHENMFWYRQDPGLGLRLIYFSYDVKMKEKGDIPEGYSVSREKKERFSLILESASTNQTSMYLCASSWDRVIYEQYFGPGTRLTVT.